This is a list of T cell receptor beta chains from one sample in a study of blood T cell repertoires in COVID-19. Sequenced by immunoSEQ multiplex PCR; TCRdb stores in-frame clones only, minus some. The sample records around 270,000 clones, about 86% being singletons. Sequencing was performed on peripheral blood. The receptors derive from a man aged 25 to 45 with active or convalescent COVID-19. Each CDR3 is given with its conserved first and last residue. Each record gives: J gene, clone size, V gene, D gene, CDR3 protein, CDR3 DNA. The D gene is left open where the match is weak. Rows give clone size only sometimes, using once, few, many, or a class for an expanded clone.

>TRBJ1-5|NA|TRBV23-1|TRBD1
CASDMKTGGAYQPQHF
TGCGCCAGCGATATGAAAACAGGGGGCGCGTATCAGCCCCAGCATTTT
>TRBJ2-2|many|TRBV9|TRBD2
CASSVYSGGASNTGELFF
TGTGCCAGCAGCGTCTATAGCGGGGGGGCGTCAAACACCGGGGAGCTGTTTTTT
>TRBJ2-7|few|TRBV6-6|TRBD1
CASSYGTGQGAYEQYF
TGTGCCAGCAGTTATGGTACGGGACAGGGGGCCTACGAGCAGTACTTC
>TRBJ2-2|NA|TRBV6-5|NA
CASSYKGLRTGELFF
TGTGCCAGCAGTTACAAGGGGCTAAGGACCGGGGAGCTGTTTTTT
>TRBJ1-3|NA|TRBV14|NA
CASSQDPRSPGNTIYF
TGTGCCAGCAGCCAAGATCCCAGGTCGCCTGGAAACACCATATATTTT
>TRBJ1-5|NA|TRBV19|TRBD1
CASSSSRRGLSNQPQHF
TGTGCCAGTAGTTCATCCCGCAGGGGGCTAAGCAATCAGCCCCAGCATTTT
>TRBJ1-2|NA|TRBV19|NA
CASSPTGNGGYTF
TGTGCCAGTAGTCCCACAGGGAACGGGGGCTACACCTTC
>TRBJ2-1|NA|TRBV27|NA
CARETGDSDNEQFF
TGTGCCAGAGAAACGGGGGACTCTGACAATGAGCAGTTCTTC
>TRBJ2-7|once|TRBV5-4|TRBD2
CASSFSAGHDYEQYF
TGTGCCAGCAGCTTTTCAGCGGGGCACGACTACGAGCAGTACTTC
>TRBJ1-2|NA|TRBV3-1/TRBV3-2|NA
CASSLGTLYGYTF
TGTGCCAGCAGCCTCGGGACACTCTATGGCTACACCTTC
>TRBJ1-1|once|TRBV13|NA
CASSPAGEGDLNTEAFF
TGTGCCAGCAGCCCTGCAGGGGAAGGGGATTTGAACACTGAAGCTTTCTTT
>TRBJ2-7|NA|TRBV29-1|TRBD1
CSATGTLREQYF
TGCAGCGCGACAGGGACCCTTCGCGAGCAGTACTTC
>TRBJ2-7|NA|TRBV6-1|NA
CASSEFGQANEQYF
TGTGCCAGCAGTGAATTTGGGCAGGCCAACGAGCAGTACTTC
>TRBJ2-4|NA|TRBV4-1|NA
CASSPDRTDGNIQYF
TGCGCCAGCAGCCCCGATAGGACAGACGGAAACATTCAGTACTTC
>TRBJ2-3|NA|TRBV4-1|TRBD2
CASSHPAGINTDTQYF
TGCGCCAGCAGCCACCCAGCGGGGATAAACACAGATACGCAGTATTTT
>TRBJ2-2|NA|TRBV2|NA
CASRGTSNTGELFF
TGTGCCAGCAGAGGGACTTCTAACACCGGGGAGCTGTTTTTT